Listed here is a single T cell receptor beta chain. This record comes from a study of OX40 agonist ivuxolimab in advanced cancers. This CDR3 has 17 residues. Profiling relied on immunoSEQ multiplex PCR, and the TCRdb table lists in-frame clones only, not all of them. The profile shows around 39,000 clones, about 85% of them singletons. The receptor was isolated from an adult with an advanced solid tumor such as melanoma, head and neck, liver or kidney cancer. Here the sequenced sample was CD4+ or CD8+ T cells sorted from blood, taken in a trial of the OX40 agonist ivuxolimab. The chain is built from TRBV7-5 and TRBJ2-7; the table assigns TRBD2, which was not confirmed against the DNA. TRBV7-5 is a pseudogene segment. CDR3 sequence: CARSRSGPGLAAYEQYF. The CDR3, as DNA: TGTGCCAGAAGTAGATCCGGACCGGGACTAGCGGCCTACGAGCAGTACTTC.